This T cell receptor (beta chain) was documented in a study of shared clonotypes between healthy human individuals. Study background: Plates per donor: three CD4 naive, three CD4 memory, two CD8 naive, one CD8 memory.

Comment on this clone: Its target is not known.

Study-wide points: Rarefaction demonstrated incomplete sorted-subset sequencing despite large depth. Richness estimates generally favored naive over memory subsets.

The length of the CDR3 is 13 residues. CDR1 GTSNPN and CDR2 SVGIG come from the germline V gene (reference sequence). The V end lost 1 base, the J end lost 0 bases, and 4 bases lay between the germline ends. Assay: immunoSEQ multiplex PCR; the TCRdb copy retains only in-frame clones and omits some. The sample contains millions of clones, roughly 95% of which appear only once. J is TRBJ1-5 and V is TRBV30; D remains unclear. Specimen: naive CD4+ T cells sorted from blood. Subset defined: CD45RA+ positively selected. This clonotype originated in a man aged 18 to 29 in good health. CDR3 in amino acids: CAWSEASNQPQHF. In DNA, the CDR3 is TGTGCCTGGAGTGAAGCTAGCAATCAGCCCCAGCATTTT.